Listed below are T cell receptor beta chains from one sample, sequenced in a study of stem cell transplantation in POMP-related autoinflammatory disease. Assay used: immunoSEQ multiplex PCR; TCRdb lists only in-frame clones, some missing. Seen here are roughly 68,000 clones, just over 90% observed once, and the top ten hold 0.5% to 0.75%. Sequenced material: CD4+ T cells from PBMCs, taken after stem cell transplantation. The source is a human patient with POMP-related autoinflammation and immune dysregulation (PRAID). T cells may partly derive from the graft donor. CDR3s include the opening cysteine and the closing phenylalanine or tryptophan. D genes are given only for firm matches. Size is stated for part of the rows, as once, few or many counts, or as a class when the clone is expanded.

j_call d_call v_call clone_size cdr3_nt cdr3_aa
TRBJ1-2 - TRBV6-5 - TGTGCCAGCAGTAGCCAGGGGAACTATGGCTACACCTTC CASSSQGNYGYTF
TRBJ2-5 - TRBV4-1 - TGCGCCAGCAGCCAAGAAAGCTCGACAGTTCGGGGCATTGAAGAGACCCAGTACTTC CASSQESSTVRGIEETQYF
TRBJ1-3 - TRBV5-1 - TGCGCCAGCAGCTCAGGGGTATACTCTGGAAACACCATATATTTT CASSSGVYSGNTIYF
TRBJ2-5 - TRBV3-1/TRBV3-2 - TGTGCCAGCAGCCAAGGCGAAGTCCAAGAGACCCAGTACTTC CASSQGEVQETQYF
TRBJ2-5 TRBD1 TRBV28 - TGTGCCAGCAGTTTAAGAGGAAACAGGGGACCACAAGAGACCCAGTACTTC CASSLRGNRGPQETQYF
TRBJ2-7 - TRBV2 - TGTGCCAGCAGTGAGTACTACTACGAGCAGTACTTC CASSEYYYEQYF
TRBJ2-5 - TRBV3-1/TRBV3-2 - TGTGCCAGCAGTTCAGGGCTCGGAGAGACCCAGTACTTC CASSSGLGETQYF
TRBJ2-2 TRBD1 TRBV2 - TGTGCCAGCAGAAAACAGGGGGTCCCCGGGGAGCTGTTTTTT CASRKQGVPGELFF
TRBJ1-3 TRBD1 TRBV5-1 - TGCGCCAGCAGCTTGGTTCCTTCAGGGGGCTCTGGAAACACCATATATTTT CASSLVPSGGSGNTIYF
TRBJ1-5 - TRBV18 - TGTGCCAGCTCACCCACCCTGATAGGGCATCTAACTAATAGCAATCAGCCCCAGCATTTT CASSPTLIGHLTNSNQPQHF
TRBJ2-7 TRBD2 TRBV19 - TGTGCCAGTAGTTCCTCCGGGACTAGAATGCCCTACGAGCAGTACTTC CASSSSGTRMPYEQYF
TRBJ1-1 - TRBV18 - TGTGCCAGCTCACCCAGGTCATCCCAGGGCCTAGGGACTGAAGCTTTCTTT CASSPRSSQGLGTEAFF
TRBJ2-3 TRBD2 TRBV5-1 - TGCGCCAGCAGCTTACAGACTAGCGGCACAGATACGCAGTATTTT CASSLQTSGTDTQYF
TRBJ2-1 TRBD2 TRBV5-7 - TGTGCCGGTGCCGGGAGGGCGGCGAACAATGAGCAGTTCTTC CAGAGRAANNEQFF
TRBJ2-5 TRBD1 TRBV5-1 - TGCGCCAGCAGCTTGGCGACAGGGATCCAAGAGACCCAGTACTTC CASSLATGIQETQYF
TRBJ2-7 TRBD2 TRBV7-2 - TGTGCCAGCAGCTTAAGGACTAGCGGACCCTACGAGCAGTACTTC CASSLRTSGPYEQYF
TRBJ2-5 - TRBV27 - TGTGCCAGCAGTTTATACACCCAAGAGACCCAGTACTTC CASSLYTQETQYF
TRBJ2-5 - TRBV19 - TGTGCCAGTAGTATCGTTCTAGTCCATCCGCAAGAGACCCAGTACTTC CASSIVLVHPQETQYF
TRBJ1-4 - TRBV7-9 once TGTGCCAGCAGCTACGGACAGCCTTCAACTAATGAAAAACTGTTTTTT CASSYGQPSTNEKLFF
TRBJ2-7 - TRBV2 - TGTGCCAGCAGTGAACTAGAAAACTACGAGCAGTACTTC CASSELENYEQYF
TRBJ2-3 - TRBV6-6 - TGTGCCAGCAGTCCACCGGGCACAGATACGCAGTATTTT CASSPPGTDTQYF
TRBJ1-4 - TRBV2 - TGTGCCAGCAGTGAAAGGTCAGAAAATGAAAAACTGTTTTTT CASSERSENEKLFF
TRBJ2-2 - TRBV24-1 - TGTGCCACCAGTAAGGTGTCGGGCACCGGGGAGCTGTTTTTT CATSKVSGTGELFF
TRBJ1-6 - TRBV7-9 - TGTGCCAGCAGCTTATACGGGTCCTATAATTCACCCCTCCACTTT CASSLYGSYNSPLHF
TRBJ2-3 TRBD1 TRBV2 - TGTGCCAGCAGCAGACAGGGGTCAGATACGCAGTATTTT CASSRQGSDTQYF
TRBJ2-2 - TRBV14 few TGTGCCAGCAGCCAAGCCAGGGTCGGGGAGCTGTTTTTT CASSQARVGELFF
TRBJ2-5 - TRBV10-3 few TGTGCCATCAGTGAGGGCCTGGAGACCCAGTACTTC CAISEGLETQYF
TRBJ2-7 - TRBV24-1 - TGTGCCACCAGCCTCCTAAGGGACACCGGATGGTGGCTCTACGAGCAGTACTTC CATSLLRDTGWWLYEQYF
TRBJ1-2 - TRBV27 - TGTGCCACTCAGGGTGAATATGGCTACACCTTC CATQGEYGYTF
TRBJ1-1 TRBD1 TRBV6-1 - TGTGCCAGCAGTGACCTTTGGGGGACAGCCTCCGGAGAAGCTTTCTTT CASSDLWGTASGEAFF
TRBJ1-5 - TRBV19 - TGTGCCAGTAGTATAGGAAACTCTCATCAGCCCCAGCATTTT CASSIGNSHQPQHF
TRBJ1-5 - TRBV27 once TGTGCCAGCAGCCCGAGACAGCATAGCAATCAGCCCCAGCATTTT CASSPRQHSNQPQHF
TRBJ1-6 - TRBV10-2 few TGCGCCAGCAGTGACGGGGTGCCCCTCCACTTT CASSDGVPLHF
TRBJ2-6 - TRBV3-1/TRBV3-2 - TGTGCCAGCAGCTTAACAGGATCTGGGGCCAACGTCCTGACTTTC CASSLTGSGANVLTF
TRBJ2-6 - TRBV4-2 - TGTGCCAGCAGCCAAGTTGGAACAACTCACTCTGGGGCCAACGTCCTGACTTTC CASSQVGTTHSGANVLTF
TRBJ2-1 - TRBV28 - TGTGCCAGCAGTTTAGGGGGGCTCAATGAGCAGTTCTTC CASSLGGLNEQFF
TRBJ2-7 TRBD2 TRBV2 - TGTGCCAGCAGTGGATCCCGCCCGGGACTAGCCTACGAGCAGTACTTC CASSGSRPGLAYEQYF
TRBJ2-1 TRBD2 TRBV2 - TGTGCCAGCAGACTAGCGGTTCCCACTCTTCGGTCTAAGGATGAGCAGTTCTTC CASRLAVPTLRSKDEQFF
TRBJ2-3 TRBD2 TRBV14 - TGTGCCAGCAGACTCAGCGGGAGTTCCCCAGATACGCAGTATTTT CASRLSGSSPDTQYF
TRBJ2-1 TRBD1 TRBV4-1 - TGCGCCAGCAGCCAAGAAATAACCACAGGGGTCGAGCAGTTCTTC CASSQEITTGVEQFF
TRBJ2-5 - TRBV12-3/TRBV12-4 - TGTGCCAGCAGTTTAGACCGCTTTCGGGCCCAGTACTTC CASSLDRFRAQYF
TRBJ1-1 TRBD1 TRBV7-9 once TGTGCCAGCAGCTTACTCCCCGGGACAGGGGACACTGAAGCTTTCTTT CASSLLPGTGDTEAFF
TRBJ2-7 - TRBV20-1 - TGCAGTGCTAGTTTAGTATACCGATCTCGACCATCGGGCGAGCAGTACTTC CSASLVYRSRPSGEQYF
TRBJ1-5 - TRBV7-9 - TGTGCCAGCAGCTTAGGGCAGGGCTATAGCAATCAGCCCCAGCATTTT CASSLGQGYSNQPQHF
TRBJ2-5 - TRBV18 - TGTGCCAGCTCACCACCGCGGTCCAGGTGGGAGACCCAGTACTTC CASSPPRSRWETQYF
TRBJ2-7 - TRBV9 - TGTGCCAGCCGGAGGGGGGGAGACAAGAAAACTTACGAGCAGTACTTC CASRRGGDKKTYEQYF
TRBJ2-6 - TRBV6-5 once TGTGCCAGCAGTTACTCCCCGGGGGGGGCCAACGTCCTGACTTTC CASSYSPGGANVLTF
TRBJ2-3 - TRBV28 - TGTGCCAGCAGTTTATATAGCCTTAGAGATACGCAGTATTTT CASSLYSLRDTQYF
TRBJ2-3 TRBD2 TRBV24-1 - TGTGCCACCAGTGATCTCGGACTAGCGGGGGCCCTCACTACGCAGTATTTT CATSDLGLAGALTTQYF
TRBJ2-7 - TRBV27 - TGTGCCAGCAGTAGGGGGTCCTACGAGCAGTACTTC CASSRGSYEQYF
TRBJ2-6 - TRBV7-3 - TGTGCCAGCAGCTTGGACGCCCCAGGGACCGGGGCCAACGTCCTGACTTTC CASSLDAPGTGANVLTF
TRBJ2-3 - TRBV4-2 - TGTGCCAGCAGCCAAGAATTGGAATTCGGTACGCAGTATTTT CASSQELEFGTQYF
TRBJ2-1 TRBD2 TRBV6-5 - TGTGCCAGCAGTTACTCGGCTAGCGGGATTTACAATGAGCAGTTCTTC CASSYSASGIYNEQFF